This T cell receptor beta chain appears in the sequencing data of a study of CD8 T cells in ankylosing spondylitis. General study findings and limits: Clones that were linked to disease were CD8+ and were relatively rare in peripheral blood.

This clonotype was observed at least ten times. The antigen remains undetermined. TCRdb re-called the 5' RACE reads through MiXCR, storing one row per CDR3 protein. The table records about 160,000 distinct CDR3 sequences, roughly 10% of them present only once. Trimming shortened V by 3 bases and J by 6 bases, and 9 bases separated the two germline ends. The CDR3 length is 12 residues. Germline values: CDR1 LGHDT, CDR2 YNNKEL (reference sequence). Sequences were obtained from blood, either unsorted or a sorted T cell fraction (not recorded which). The receptor was isolated from a female donor with ankylosing spondylitis or in good health (not recorded which). This chain connects TRBV3-1 to TRBJ2-7; tentative D call: TRBD1 (5 bases). The CDR3, as DNA: TGTGCCAGCAGCCATCAGGGTCTCGAGCAGTACTTC. It is translated as CASSHQGLEQYF.